Ten or more counts support the clone carrying this T cell receptor (beta chain). The sample is drawn from a study of early T cells in non-severe SARS-CoV-2 infection. As for the study in general: Sequencing was performed on bulk RNA from unsorted whole blood, leaving chains unpaired.

V was clipped by 4 bases and J by 0 bases, with 23 bases between them. Germline loops: CDR1 SGHNT, CDR2 YYREEE (reference sequence). The CDR3 extends over 20 amino acids. Attachment of unique molecular identifiers was made to individual cDNA molecules. TCRdb reanalysed the 5' RACE reads using MiXCR and keeps one entry per CDR3 protein. The sample contains about 48,000 distinct CDR3 sequences, approximately 6% of which appear only once. The specimen was whole blood, collected at baseline. The TCR was taken from an adult who was a healthcare worker with PCR-confirmed SARS-CoV-2 infection or an uninfected control (not recorded which). The rearrangement links TRBV5-4 to TRBJ2-6; perhaps D is TRBD1 or TRBD2 (5 bases each). The CDR3: CASSIYRRTRSSSGANVLTF. CDR3 nucleotides: TGTGCCAGCAGCATCTACAGGCGTACTAGGTCCTCCTCTGGGGCCAACGTCCTGACTTTC.